A single sample gave rise to the 2 T cell receptor beta chains below, sequenced in a study of blood T cell repertoires in COVID-19. Assay: immunoSEQ multiplex PCR; the TCRdb copy retains only in-frame clones and omits some. The table includes some 530,000 clones, approximately 91% detected once. The specimen was PBMCs or T cells enriched from blood (not recorded which). These receptors originate from a woman in her fifties or sixties who had recovered from COVID-19.

The V and J genes are TRBV6-5 and TRBJ1-4, with 9 bases fitting TRBD1. CDR1 is MNHEY, CDR2 SVGAGI, per germline. The CDR3 length is 14 residues. Trimming removed 7 bases from V and 6 bases from J; junction bases left unmatched: 6. CDR3 in amino acids: CASNSQGADEKLFF. In DNA form, the CDR3 reads TGTGCCAGCAATTCACAGGGGGCGGATGAAAAACTGTTTTTT.

The chain is built from TRBV7-2 and TRBJ1-4; the match to TRBD1 covers 8 bases. Germline trimming cut 5 bases from V and 4 bases from J; bases unmatched to any gene: 6. CDR3 size: 15 residues. In germline, CDR1 is SGHTA, CDR2 FQGNSA. The CDR3 nucleotides are TGTGCCAGCAGCACGGGACAGGCCTATAATGAAAAACTGTTTTTT. Protein product: CASSTGQAYNEKLFF.